The source of this TCR beta chain is a study of response to subunit inactivated influenza vaccine. Whole-study results and caveats: Authors suggested each seasonal influenza vaccination recruits few new T cells.

A word on this clonotype: Its matching antigen is unknown.

MiXCR was run by TCRdb on the RT-PCR reads, yielding one entry per CDR3 protein. Here the sample spans 750,000 to 850,000 distinct CDR3 sequences, less than 20% being singletons. The length of the CDR3 is 15 residues. Trimming cost V 5 bases and J 4 bases, with 12 bases left between them. Germline-derived CDR1 and CDR2 are MDHEN and SYDVKM. Source: PBMCs from blood, taken 5 to 6 days after vaccination. The chain links TRBV28 to TRBJ1-6; tentative D call: TRBD1 (6 bases). The clonotype comes from a man aged 45-60 years who received an inactivated influenza vaccine. The CDR3 is CASSPPGQYNSPLHF. The CDR3 DNA sequence: TGTGCCAGCAGTCCTCCGGGACAATATAATTCACCCCTCCACTTT.